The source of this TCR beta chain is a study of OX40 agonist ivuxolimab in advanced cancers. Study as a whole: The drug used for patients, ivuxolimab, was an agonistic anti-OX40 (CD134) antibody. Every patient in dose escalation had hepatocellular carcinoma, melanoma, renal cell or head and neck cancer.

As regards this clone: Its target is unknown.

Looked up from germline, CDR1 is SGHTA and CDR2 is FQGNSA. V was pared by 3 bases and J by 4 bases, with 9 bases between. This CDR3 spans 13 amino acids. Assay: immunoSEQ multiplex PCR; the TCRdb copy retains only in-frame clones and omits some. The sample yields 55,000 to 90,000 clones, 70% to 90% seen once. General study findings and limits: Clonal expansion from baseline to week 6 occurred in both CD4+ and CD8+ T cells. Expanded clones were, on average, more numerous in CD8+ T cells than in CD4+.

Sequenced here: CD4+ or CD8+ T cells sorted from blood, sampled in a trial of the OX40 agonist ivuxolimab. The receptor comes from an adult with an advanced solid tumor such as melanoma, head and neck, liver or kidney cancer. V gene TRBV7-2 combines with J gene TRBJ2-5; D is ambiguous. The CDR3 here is CASSFRPGETQYF. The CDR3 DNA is TGTGCCAGCAGCTTCCGCCCGGGAGAGACCCAGTACTTC.